This TCR beta chain came from a study of blood T cells in healthy people across ages. A minimum of 7 million PBMCs was isolated per sample. The authors ran a second PCR of roughly 6 to 12 cycles using a sample-barcoded 5' primer and a J-beta primer mix. TCRdb redid the calling of the 5' RACE reads with MiXCR, one entry per CDR3 protein. The sample records about a million distinct CDR3 sequences, about 48% being singletons. Germline assignment: CDR1 LGHDT and CDR2 YNNKEL (reference sequence). J was trimmed by 3 bases and V by 3 bases; bases with no gene match: 3. The length of the CDR3 is 14 residues. The sequencing input was blood. The origin of this receptor is a man aged 25 to 40 in good health. The chain employs TRBV3-1 and TRBJ2-7; TRBD1 aligns across 9 bases. The CDR3 sequence is CASSHWDRDYEQYF. The CDR3 DNA reads TGTGCCAGCAGCCATTGGGACAGGGACTACGAGCAGTACTTC.